These 25 T cell receptor beta chains came from one sample sequenced in a study of a mutant IDH1 vaccine in newly diagnosed glioma. These receptors are not linked to any known antigen. Produced via immunoSEQ multiplex PCR; TCRdb's table is partial and in-frame only. Among about 50,000 clones listed, about 80% were seen once. Time point noted: week 47, end of study. The study gave 300 ug of mutant IDH1 20-mer peptide per vaccine dose, with topical imiquimod. The input for sequencing was PBMCs, taken from a glioma patient whose treatment included an IDH1 peptide vaccine. The source of these receptors is a woman between 35 and 50 years old with glioma. Some clones in this sample may be carry-over from other donors' samples.

The V gene is TRBV15, the J gene TRBJ2-7; no clear D gene. The CDR3 extends over 14 amino acids. Trimming pared 1 base from V and 3 bases from J, leaving 10 bases between. Germline lookup yields CDR1 LNHNV and CDR2 YYDKDF (reference sequence). The CDR3 reads CATSRVHGDYEQYF. CDR3 DNA: TGTGCCACCAGCAGAGTCCACGGTGACTACGAGCAGTACTTC.

J is TRBJ2-5 and V is TRBV4-1; D remains unclear. The DNA end is more similar to TRBJ2-7, so the J call may be wrong. Per germline, CDR1 MGHRA and CDR2 YSYEKL. CDR3 length equals 16 residues. CDR3 bases: TGCGCCAGCAGCCAAGATGTTGGCGGTACATCCTACGAGCAGTACTTC. This gives the protein CASSQDVGGTSYEQYF.

The chain couples TRBV6-5 to TRBJ1-2; 7 bases map to TRBD1. The CDR3 sequence is 14 residues long. Germline-derived CDR1 and CDR2 are MNHEY and SVGAGI. The trim removed 4 bases at V and 3 bases at J, leaving 5 bases unmatched. The CDR3 region has the DNA TGTGCCAGCAGTTTTCAGGGGGAGTACTATGGCTACACCTTC. Protein: CASSFQGEYYGYTF.

This chain joins TRBV29-1 and TRBJ2-5, with D possibly TRBD1 on 6 matching bases. In germline, CDR1 is SQVTM, CDR2 ANQGSEA. This CDR3 region has 12 residues. V was pared by 7 bases and J by 5 bases, with 14 bases between. The CDR3 bases are TGCAGCGGTACAGGGAATGCGGAGACCCAGTACTTC. Translating gives CSGTGNAETQYF.

The chain employs TRBV29-1 and TRBJ2-3; possibly TRBD2 for D (5 bases). With 7 bases removed from V and 3 bases from J, the gap between germline ends came to 11 bases. The CDR3 totals 12 residues. Looked up from germline, CDR1 is SQVTM and CDR2 is ANQGSEA. This CDR3 reads CSALRGTDTQYF. CDR3 bases: TGCAGCGCCCTAAGAGGGACAGATACGCAGTATTTT.

The chain has TRBV9 and TRBJ2-2, with D perhaps matching TRBD1 or TRBD2 (5 bases each). V dropped 3 bases and J dropped 6 bases, with 12 bases sitting between them. CDR1 and CDR2 from the germline V gene are SGDLS and YYNGEE. There are 14 residues in the CDR3. The CDR3 reads CASSGGAGAGELFF. The CDR3 nucleotides read TGTGCCAGCAGCGGTGGGGCGGGCGCCGGGGAGCTGTTTTTT.

This chain uses TRBV29-1 with TRBJ2-3; TRBD1 aligns across 9 bases. Per germline, CDR1 SQVTM and CDR2 ANQGSEA. CDR3 size: 15 residues. J gave up 1 base and V 6 bases, and 8 bases lay outside the gene matches. The CDR3 DNA reads TGCAGCGTAGTCGGGACAGGGATAGGCACAGATACGCAGTATTTT. Amino acids: CSVVGTGIGTDTQYF.

This chain links TRBV10-3 with TRBJ1-2; D is unresolved. The CDR3 length is 13 residues. Trimming stripped 2 bases from V and 3 bases from J, with 7 bases between. CDR1 is ENHRY, CDR2 SYGVKD, per germline. CDR3 region: CAISEVTHYGYTF. CDR3 DNA sequence: TGTGCCATCAGTGAGGTGACACACTATGGCTACACCTTC.

The chain uses TRBV30 and TRBJ1-1; D call uncertain. CDR1 GTSNPN and CDR2 SVGIG come from the germline V gene (reference sequence). CDR3 size: 14 residues. Trimming cost V 0 bases and J 4 bases, with 12 bases left between them. The CDR3 is CAWSVRGRSTEAFF. The DNA of the CDR3 is TGTGCCTGGAGTGTACGCGGGCGGAGCACTGAAGCTTTCTTT.

V usage is TRBV11-3 and J usage is TRBJ1-2; D perhaps matches TRBD1 (5 bases). Trimming took 5 bases from V and 4 from J, leaving 11 bases between them. Germline V gene lookup returns CDR1 SGHNT and CDR2 YENEEA. This CDR3 region has 13 residues. CDR3 DNA: TGTGCCAGCAGCCGGGACGGGCTCTATGGCTACACCTTC. It specifies CASSRDGLYGYTF.

The genes are TRBV7-8 and TRBJ1-2; possible D gene TRBD1, 5 bases. Germline loops: CDR1 SGHVS, CDR2 FQNEAQ. This CDR3 has 13 residues. Trimming took off 1 base at V and 5 bases at J, with 8 bases between the two ends. The CDR3 reads CASSLETVYGYTF. The CDR3 DNA sequence: TGTGCCAGCAGCTTAGAGACAGTGTATGGCTACACCTTC.

The chain employs TRBV4-3 and TRBJ2-2; D not resolved. V was cut by 0 bases and J by 3 bases, with 14 bases left in between. Per germline, CDR1 LGHNA and CDR2 YSLEER. CDR3 length: 17 amino acids. The CDR3 DNA reads as TGCGCCAGCAGCCAAGATCTTAGCAACAGCTACACCGGGGAGCTGTTTTTT. Its translation is CASSQDLSNSYTGELFF.

Remarks on this clone: The same CDR3 arises from other DNA sequences in this sample as well. This chain links TRBV25-1 with TRBJ1-2; no firm D call. V dropped 2 bases and J dropped 8 bases, with 6 bases sitting between them. CDR3 size: 11 residues. In germline, CDR1 is MGHDK, CDR2 SYGVNS. CDR3: CASSEVGGYTF. CDR3 DNA: TGTGCCAGCAGTGAAGTGGGAGGCTACACCTTC.

This clone has just a few counts. This chain joins TRBV29-1 and TRBJ1-1; 10 positions agree with TRBD1. CDR1 and CDR2 from the germline V gene are SQVTM and ANQGSEA. Trimming at V came to 7 bases and at J to 3 bases, leaving 11 bases not matched to a gene. The CDR3 contains 15 residues. The CDR3 loop reads CSAGTGERCDTEAFF. CDR3 DNA: TGCAGCGCCGGGACAGGGGAAAGGTGTGACACTGAAGCTTTCTTT.

This chain connects TRBV5-1 to TRBJ1-2; tentative D call: TRBD1 (6 bases). Between the trimmed V and J ends, which lost 1 base and 4 bases, there was a span of 14 bases. The CDR3 has 15 residues. Germline V gives CDR1 SGHRS, CDR2 YFSETQ. CDR3 bases: TGCGCCAGCAGCTTGTTAGGGGGGACTCTCTATGGCTACACCTTC. It yields the protein CASSLLGGTLYGYTF.

The J gene is TRBJ2-7, the V gene TRBV4-1; 8 bases are shared with TRBD1. The CDR3 runs to 16 residues. The trim removed 4 bases at V and 0 bases at J, leaving 8 bases unmatched. In germline, CDR1 is MGHRA, CDR2 YSYEKL. This CDR3 reads CASSLAPDRVSYEQYF. CDR3 DNA: TGCGCCAGCAGCCTCGCCCCGGACAGGGTCTCCTACGAGCAGTACTTC.

The rearrangement links TRBV5-1 to TRBJ1-6; D is unclear. CDR1 SGHRS and CDR2 YFSETQ come from the germline V gene. The V end lost 0 bases, the J end lost 3 bases, and 19 bases lay between the germline ends. The CDR3 sequence is 19 residues long. CDR3 sequence reads: CASSLAGGQERFYNSPLHF. The CDR3 DNA follows: TGCGCCAGCAGCTTGGCCGGTGGTCAAGAAAGGTTCTATAATTCACCCCTCCACTTT.

This rearrangement joins TRBV7-9 to TRBJ2-7; 7 nucleotides line up with TRBD1. Germline V lookup: CDR1 SEHNR, CDR2 FQNEAQ (reference sequence). This CDR3 comprises 16 residues. The ends lost 3 bases at V and 3 bases at J; junction bases unmatched: 11. CDR3 loop: CASSFPVDRKDYEQYF. As DNA, the CDR3 is TGTGCCAGCAGCTTTCCAGTGGACAGGAAAGACTACGAGCAGTACTTC. The full variable domain, with the rest looked up from reference TRBV7-9 and TRBJ2-7, is DTGVSQNPRHKITKRGQNVTFRCDPISEHNRLYWYRQTLGQGPEFLTYFQNEAQLEKSRLLSDRFSAERPKGSFSTLEIQRTEQGDSAMYLCASSFPVDRKDYEQYFGPGTRLTVT.

This clone was found a few times. The chain uses TRBV5-6 and TRBJ2-7; 11 bases agree with TRBD1. Germline V gives CDR1 SGHDT, CDR2 YYEEEE. The CDR3 is made up of 14 amino acids. J was trimmed by 3 bases and V by 5 bases; bases with no gene match: 4. CDR3 in amino acids: CASSWTGGRYEQYF. Here the CDR3 DNA reads TGTGCCAGCAGTTGGACAGGGGGCCGCTACGAGCAGTACTTC.

This clone was counted once. The rearrangement joins TRBV11-3 to TRBJ2-2; 7 nucleotides line up with TRBD1. V shed 1 base and J 2 bases; nucleotides not matched to a gene: 4. The CDR3 contains 16 residues. Germline V gene sequence: CDR1 SGHNT, CDR2 YENEEA. For the CDR3, the DNA is TGTGCCAGCAGCTTAGTCAGGGGGTCAAACACCGGGGAGCTGTTTTTT. It yields the protein CASSLVRGSNTGELFF.

This chain joins TRBV6-5 and TRBJ2-7; D may be TRBD2 (5 bases). CDR1 and CDR2 from the germline V gene are MNHEY and SVGAGI. The CDR3 runs to 14 residues. The V and J ends lost 0 bases and 5 bases respectively, with 11 bases between them. Here the CDR3 reads CASSYSSGVNEQYF. The CDR3 nucleotides are TGTGCCAGCAGTTACTCGAGCGGTGTCAACGAGCAGTACTTC.

V usage is TRBV4-3 and J usage is TRBJ2-5; the match to TRBD1 covers 11 bases. Germline V gene lookup returns CDR1 LGHNA and CDR2 YSLEER. This CDR3 is 16 amino acids long. The V segment lost 0 bases and the J segment 11 bases; nucleotides outside the gene matches: 11. The CDR3 bases are TGCGCCAGCAGCCAAGACGCTGGACAGGGGGCCCACGGGCAGTACTTC. This sequence encodes CASSQDAGQGAHGQYF.

With regard to this clone: Other DNA sequences from this sample encode an identical CDR3 as well. The rearrangement links TRBV19 to TRBJ1-2; TRBD1 matches 9 bases. CDR1 is LNHDA and CDR2 is SQIVND in the germline V gene (reference sequence). J lost 6 bases, V lost 6 bases, and 5 bases had no gene match. The CDR3 runs to 13 residues. In DNA, the CDR3 is TGTGCCAGTAGCCGAGGACAGGGGAATGGCTACACCTTC. Amino acid sequence: CASSRGQGNGYTF.

This sequence joins TRBV7-2 and TRBJ2-5; D unresolved. CDR1 SGHTA and CDR2 FQGNSA come from the germline V gene. The germline V and J ends were trimmed by 1 base and 5 bases, with 17 bases remaining between them. This CDR3 comprises 16 residues. The CDR3 here is CASSLGGNPAGETQYF. As DNA, the CDR3 is TGTGCCAGCAGCTTAGGTGGGAACCCAGCTGGGGAGACCCAGTACTTC. Drawing the rest from reference TRBV7-2 and TRBJ2-5, the complete variable domain is GAGVSQSPSNKVTEKGKDVELRCDPISGHTALYWYRQSLGQGLEFLIYFQGNSAPDKSGLPSDRFSAERTGGSVSTLTIQRTQQEDSAVYLCASSLGGNPAGETQYFGPGTRLLVL.

V usage is TRBV5-5 and J usage is TRBJ1-5, with D tentatively TRBD1 (5 bases). This CDR3 contains 15 residues. V gave up 5 bases and J gave up 4 bases, with 16 bases separating them. Germline V gene sequence: CDR1 SGHKS, CDR2 YYEKEE (reference sequence). The CDR3 coding sequence is TGTGCCAGCAGTCGGGGGACGGGGATGAATCAGCCCCAGCATTTT. Its protein is CASSRGTGMNQPQHF.